Listed below are T cell receptor beta chains from one sample, sequenced in a study of blood T cell repertoires in COVID-19. Measured with immunoSEQ multiplex PCR; TCRdb has only the in-frame clones, and not every one. The sample consists of about 180,000 clones, over 75% of them appearing once. The sequenced material came from peripheral blood. The receptors stem from a man between 60 and 70 years old with acute or convalescent COVID-19. Both conserved end residues are part of each CDR3. The order of the fields is V gene, J gene, CDR3 length, clone size, D gene, CDR3 protein, CDR3 DNA. The D gene is left open where the match is weak. Clone size is shown for a subset of rows, as once, few, many or a class of expanded clone.

V: TRBV6-6; J: TRBJ1-2; length: 13; size: -; D: -; CDR3: CASLAGQTYGYTF; DNA: TGTGCCAGTCTAGCGGGCCAGACCTATGGCTACACCTTC
V: TRBV28; J: TRBJ2-5; length: 16; size: -; D: TRBD2; CDR3: CASSYPAPSGRETQYF; DNA: TGTGCCAGCAGCTACCCGGCGCCTAGCGGGAGAGAGACCCAGTACTTC
V: TRBV6-1; J: TRBJ1-4; length: 13; size: -; D: -; CDR3: CASSEGGSEKLFF; DNA: TGTGCCAGCAGTGAAGGTGGTAGTGAAAAACTGTTTTTT
V: TRBV18; J: TRBJ2-3; length: 14; size: -; D: TRBD1; CDR3: CASTNQGALGTQYF; DNA: TGTGCCAGCACAAACCAGGGGGCCCTTGGTACGCAGTATTTT
V: TRBV7-2; J: TRBJ2-1; length: 15; size: -; D: -; CDR3: CASSPRRGSYNEQFF; DNA: TGTGCCAGCAGCCCCCGGAGAGGGTCCTACAATGAGCAGTTCTTC
V: TRBV7-8; J: TRBJ2-1; length: 15; size: -; D: TRBD1; CDR3: CASSIRGTGNNEQFF; DNA: TGTGCCAGCAGCATAAGGGGGACAGGTAACAATGAGCAGTTCTTC
V: TRBV13; J: TRBJ2-3; length: 16; size: -; D: TRBD2; CDR3: CASSRILAASTDTQYF; DNA: TGTGCCAGCAGCCGAATCCTAGCGGCAAGCACAGATACGCAGTATTTT
V: TRBV5-1; J: TRBJ2-1; length: 15; size: -; D: -; CDR3: CASSLVGSSYNEQFF; DNA: TGCGCCAGCAGCTTGGTAGGGAGCTCCTACAATGAGCAGTTCTTC
V: TRBV2; J: TRBJ2-1; length: 15; size: -; D: -; CDR3: CASSEDSGPRDEQFF; DNA: TGTGCCAGCAGTGAGGATAGCGGCCCCCGGGATGAGCAGTTCTTC
V: TRBV3-1/TRBV3-2; J: TRBJ2-5; length: 16; size: -; D: TRBD2; CDR3: CASSPFSGSGRETQYF; DNA: TGTGCCAGCAGCCCCTTTAGCGGGAGTGGACGAGAGACCCAGTACTTC
V: TRBV4-3; J: TRBJ1-2; length: 18; size: once; D: TRBD1; CDR3: CASSQERVRQGVNYGYTF; DNA: TGCGCCAGCAGCCAAGAACGGGTCAGACAGGGGGTGAACTATGGCTACACCTTC
V: TRBV9; J: TRBJ1-6; length: 15; size: -; D: -; CDR3: CASSVVGRDNSPLHF; DNA: TGTGCCAGCAGCGTAGTCGGGAGAGATAATTCACCCCTCCACTTT
V: TRBV5-1; J: TRBJ2-1; length: 16; size: few; D: -; CDR3: CASSYDGPSEGNEQFF; DNA: TGCGCCAGCAGCTACGATGGGCCTAGCGAAGGCAATGAGCAGTTCTTC
V: TRBV28; J: TRBJ1-6; length: 16; size: -; D: TRBD1; CDR3: CASSPQGGRPNSPLHF; DNA: TGTGCCAGCAGTCCGCAGGGGGGACGGCCAAATTCACCCCTCCACTTT
V: TRBV6-2/TRBV6-3; J: TRBJ2-7; length: 13; size: once; D: -; CDR3: CASSYGQVYEQYF; DNA: TGTGCCAGCAGTTATGGGCAGGTCTACGAGCAGTACTTC
V: TRBV9; J: TRBJ2-3; length: 15; size: -; D: TRBD2; CDR3: CASSPVAGHTDTQYF; DNA: TGTGCCAGCAGCCCTGTAGCGGGACACACAGATACGCAGTATTTT
V: TRBV5-1; J: TRBJ1-2; length: 14; size: -; D: TRBD1; CDR3: CASSSGQGNYGYTF; DNA: TGCGCCAGCAGCTCCGGACAGGGGAACTATGGCTACACCTTC
V: TRBV7-2; J: TRBJ2-5; length: 15; size: -; D: TRBD2; CDR3: CASIPLATVQETQYF; DNA: TGTGCCAGCATCCCACTAGCGACGGTCCAAGAGACCCAGTACTTC
V: TRBV19; J: TRBJ2-6; length: 16; size: -; D: -; CDR3: CASSMGASSGANVLTF; DNA: TGTGCCAGTAGTATGGGGGCTAGCTCTGGGGCCAACGTCCTGACTTTC
V: TRBV27; J: TRBJ1-6; length: 16; size: -; D: -; CDR3: CASSPYRELLRSPLHF; DNA: TGTGCCAGCAGCCCGTACAGGGAACTATTACGTTCACCCCTCCACTTT
V: TRBV7-9; J: TRBJ1-1; length: 14; size: once; D: -; CDR3: CASSFPREGTEAFF; DNA: TGTGCCAGCAGCTTCCCCAGGGAGGGAACTGAAGCTTTCTTT
V: TRBV30; J: TRBJ1-5; length: 14; size: -; D: TRBD1; CDR3: CAWSEGQGNQPQHF; DNA: TGTGCCTGGAGCGAGGGACAGGGTAACCAGCCCCAGCATTTT
V: TRBV9; J: TRBJ2-7; length: 15; size: few; D: TRBD2; CDR3: CASSAGTSVSYEQYF; DNA: TGTGCCAGCAGCGCCGGGACTAGCGTATCCTACGAGCAGTACTTC
V: TRBV7-2; J: TRBJ1-5; length: 15; size: -; D: TRBD1; CDR3: CASSVGTGGNQPQHF; DNA: TGTGCCAGCAGCGTAGGGACAGGGGGTAATCAGCCCCAGCATTTT
V: TRBV5-1; J: TRBJ1-2; length: 13; size: -; D: -; CDR3: CASSQDSTYGYTF; DNA: TGCGCCAGCAGCCAGGACAGCACCTATGGCTACACCTTC
V: TRBV30; J: TRBJ2-3; length: 17; size: -; D: TRBD2; CDR3: CAWRVAGGPSCTDTQYF; DNA: TGTGCCTGGAGAGTGGCGGGAGGCCCCTCGTGTACAGATACGCAGTATTTT
V: TRBV19; J: TRBJ2-6; length: 17; size: -; D: TRBD1; CDR3: CASAPGQGVAGANVLTF; DNA: TGTGCCAGTGCCCCGGGACAGGGGGTCGCTGGGGCCAACGTCCTGACTTTC
V: TRBV6-2/TRBV6-3; J: TRBJ1-5; length: 16; size: -; D: TRBD1; CDR3: CASSSRGTYSNQPQHF; DNA: TGTGCCAGTAGTAGCAGGGGGACATATAGCAATCAGCCCCAGCATTTT
V: TRBV28; J: TRBJ1-4; length: 14; size: -; D: -; CDR3: CASSLGGSGRKLFF; DNA: TGTGCCAGCAGTTTAGGGGGTAGCGGCAGAAAACTGTTTTTT
V: TRBV28; J: TRBJ2-3; length: 13; size: -; D: -; CDR3: CASTTIRTDTQYF; DNA: TGTGCCAGCACCACTATTCGGACAGATACGCAGTATTTT
V: TRBV5-4; J: TRBJ1-2; length: 16; size: -; D: TRBD1; CDR3: CASSLGTGVSGRGYTF; DNA: TGTGCCAGCAGCTTAGGGACAGGGGTATCCGGGAGAGGCTACACCTTC
V: TRBV18; J: TRBJ1-3; length: 16; size: -; D: -; CDR3: CASSPRPRSSGNTIYF; DNA: TGTGCCAGCTCACCCCGACCCCGGAGCTCTGGAAACACCATATATTTT
V: TRBV28; J: TRBJ2-5; length: 13; size: -; D: -; CDR3: CASSWAGKETQYF; DNA: TGTGCCAGCAGTTGGGCAGGAAAAGAGACCCAGTACTTC
V: TRBV10-3; J: TRBJ2-7; length: 15; size: -; D: TRBD2; CDR3: CATQAPTSGFYEQYF; DNA: TGTGCCACCCAAGCCCCGACTAGCGGGTTCTACGAGCAGTACTTC
V: TRBV5-1; J: TRBJ2-7; length: 15; size: -; D: TRBD2; CDR3: CASSFSGTSGYEQYF; DNA: TGCGCCAGCAGCTTCTCCGGGACTAGCGGCTACGAGCAGTACTTC
V: TRBV6-5; J: TRBJ1-1; length: 15; size: -; D: -; CDR3: CASSAGVSLNTEAFF; DNA: TGTGCCAGCAGCGCAGGGGTATCGTTGAACACTGAAGCTTTCTTT
V: TRBV20-1; J: TRBJ1-1; length: 15; size: many; D: TRBD1; CDR3: CSASSLRGLHTEAFF; DNA: TGCAGTGCTAGTAGCCTCAGGGGGTTGCACACTGAAGCTTTCTTT
V: TRBV27; J: TRBJ2-1; length: 15; size: -; D: TRBD2; CDR3: CASTTRLAGELEQFF; DNA: TGTGCCAGCACCACCCGACTAGCGGGAGAGTTAGAGCAGTTCTTC
V: TRBV19; J: TRBJ2-1; length: 15; size: -; D: TRBD2; CDR3: CASNPGGWPYNEQFF; DNA: TGTGCCAGTAACCCGGGGGGGTGGCCCTACAATGAGCAGTTCTTC
V: TRBV6-5; J: TRBJ2-5; length: 13; size: -; D: -; CDR3: CASSQGHRETQYF; DNA: TGTGCCAGCAGCCAAGGACACCGGGAGACCCAGTACTTC
V: TRBV4-1; J: TRBJ1-4; length: 15; size: -; D: -; CDR3: CASSMFTGSPEKLFF; DNA: TGCGCCAGCAGCATGTTTACAGGGAGTCCGGAAAAACTGTTTTTT
V: TRBV28; J: TRBJ2-7; length: 18; size: -; D: TRBD2; CDR3: CASSLKWQSGRPAYEQYF; DNA: TGTGCCAGCAGTTTGAAATGGCAGAGCGGGAGGCCTGCCTACGAGCAGTACTTC
V: TRBV6-5; J: TRBJ2-7; length: 13; size: -; D: -; CDR3: CASSLAGSDEQYF; DNA: TGTGCCAGCAGTTTGGCGGGCTCTGACGAGCAGTACTTC
V: TRBV19; J: TRBJ2-5; length: 15; size: -; D: TRBD1; CDR3: CASSKGDRGLETQYF; DNA: TGTGCCAGTAGCAAGGGGGACAGGGGTTTAGAGACCCAGTACTTC
V: TRBV6-2/TRBV6-3; J: TRBJ1-5; length: 14; size: few; D: -; CDR3: CASSSGPRNQPQHF; DNA: TGTGCCAGCAGTAGCGGACCGAGAAATCAGCCCCAGCATTTT
V: TRBV25-1; J: TRBJ1-6; length: 13; size: -; D: -; CDR3: CASSRDPNSPLHF; DNA: TGTGCCAGCAGCCGGGATCCTAATTCACCCCTCCACTTT
V: TRBV2; J: TRBJ2-2; length: 15; size: -; D: TRBD1; CDR3: CASGGTGVPTGELFF; DNA: TGTGCCAGCGGAGGGACAGGGGTCCCCACCGGGGAGCTGTTTTTT
V: TRBV4-3; J: TRBJ2-3; length: 18; size: -; D: -; CDR3: CASSQDVRIGSSTDTQYF; DNA: TGCGCCAGCAGCCAAGATGTCCGCATCGGGTCTAGCACAGATACGCAGTATTTT
V: TRBV5-1; J: TRBJ1-1; length: 14; size: once; D: -; CDR3: CASRPQGDNTEAFF; DNA: TGCGCCAGCAGGCCCCAGGGTGATAACACTGAAGCTTTCTTT
V: TRBV6-6; J: TRBJ2-7; length: 13; size: -; D: -; CDR3: CASSRGQPGEQYF; DNA: TGTGCCAGCAGTAGAGGACAGCCAGGCGAGCAGTACTTC
V: TRBV25-1; J: TRBJ2-3; length: 14; size: -; D: -; CDR3: CASSESGGLETQYF; DNA: TGTGCCAGCAGTGAATCTGGAGGCCTTGAGACGCAGTATTTT
V: TRBV7-9; J: TRBJ1-1; length: 16; size: -; D: TRBD1; CDR3: CASRPGTGVTNTEAFF; DNA: TGTGCCAGCAGGCCCGGGACAGGGGTTACGAACACTGAAGCTTTCTTT
V: TRBV3-1/TRBV3-2; J: TRBJ1-5; length: 14; size: -; D: -; CDR3: CASSSGHSNQPQHF; DNA: TGTGCCAGCAGCTCAGGACATAGCAATCAGCCCCAGCATTTT
V: TRBV24-1; J: TRBJ1-4; length: 15; size: -; D: TRBD1; CDR3: CATSDSEGAPGKLFF; DNA: TGTGCCACCAGTGATAGCGAGGGGGCGCCGGGAAAACTGTTTTTT
V: TRBV18; J: TRBJ2-1; length: 16; size: -; D: -; CDR3: CASSSSRLITTMRQFF; DNA: TGTGCCAGCTCATCTTCTAGGCTGATAACTACAATGAGGCAGTTCTTC
V: TRBV5-1; J: TRBJ2-1; length: 21; size: once; D: TRBD2; CDR3: CASSLAPGTSGPLSSYNEQFF; DNA: TGCGCCAGCAGCTTGGCCCCCGGGACTAGCGGGCCCTTGAGCTCCTACAATGAGCAGTTCTTC
V: TRBV7-9; J: TRBJ1-5; length: 16; size: -; D: -; CDR3: CASSLAGGDSNQPQHF; DNA: TGTGCCAGCAGCTTAGCTGGGGGGGATAGCAATCAGCCCCAGCATTTT
V: TRBV7-2; J: TRBJ1-2; length: 14; size: -; D: -; CDR3: CASSLGPGGNGYTF; DNA: TGTGCCAGCAGCTTAGGCCCGGGGGGCAATGGCTACACCTTC
V: TRBV29-1; J: TRBJ1-2; length: 13; size: -; D: -; CDR3: CSVELGAGYGYTF; DNA: TGCAGCGTTGAATTGGGGGCAGGCTATGGCTACACCTTC